This T cell receptor beta chain derives from a study of STAT3 mutations in large granular lymphocyte leukemia. Across the whole study: Canonical activating STAT3 mutations were detected in roughly half of the longitudinally sequenced T-LGLL patients.

Concerning this clone: What it binds is not known.

TCRdb's table, derived via immunoSEQ multiplex PCR, lists solely in-frame clones and lacks some. The repertoire includes 35,000 to 40,000 clones, over 75% of them detected once, and 0.4% to 0.55% sits in the top ten. Study-level points and caveats: Every T-cell large granular lymphocyte leukemia patient had at least one immunodominant TCR beta clonotype. Treatment regimens differed across patients between samplings.

V lost 3 bases and J lost 4, with 10 bases in between. CDR1 is SGHRS, CDR2 YFSETQ, per germline. This CDR3 is 13 amino acids long. The material sequenced was PBMCs. The clonotype comes from a human donor with T large granular lymphocyte leukemia. Some clones in this sample may be carry-over from other donors' samples. The chain recombines TRBV5-1 with TRBJ1-2; D may be TRBD1 (5 bases). The DNA for the CDR3 is TGCGCCAGCAGCTCGGGGCAGGGCTATGGCTACACCTTC. This codes for CASSSGQGYGYTF.